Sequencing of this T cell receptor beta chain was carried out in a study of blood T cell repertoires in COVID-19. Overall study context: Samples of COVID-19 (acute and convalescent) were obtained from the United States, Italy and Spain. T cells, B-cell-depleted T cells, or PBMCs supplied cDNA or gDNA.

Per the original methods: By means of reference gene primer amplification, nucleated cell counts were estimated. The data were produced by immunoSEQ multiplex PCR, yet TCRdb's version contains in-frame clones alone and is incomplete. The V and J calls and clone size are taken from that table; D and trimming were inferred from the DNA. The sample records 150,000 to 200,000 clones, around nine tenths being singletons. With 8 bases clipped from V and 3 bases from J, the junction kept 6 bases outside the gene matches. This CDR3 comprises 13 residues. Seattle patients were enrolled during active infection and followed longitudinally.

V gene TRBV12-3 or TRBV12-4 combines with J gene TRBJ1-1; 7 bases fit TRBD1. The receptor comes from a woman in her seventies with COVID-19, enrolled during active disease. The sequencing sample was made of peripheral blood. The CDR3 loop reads CASRTQGDTEAFF. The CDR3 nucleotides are TGTGCCAGCCGGACCCAGGGGGACACTGAAGCTTTCTTT.